Presented here are 24 T cell receptor beta chains from one specimen sequenced in a study of blood T cells in healthy people across ages. A second PCR, run for roughly 6 to 11 cycles, used a sample-barcoded 5' primer plus a J-beta primer mix. A single record per CDR3 protein comes from TCRdb applying MiXCR to the 5' RACE reads. In the table there are about 1 million distinct CDR3 sequences, more than 35% of which are singletons. Sequencing was carried out using blood. These receptors came from a woman between 55 and 75 years old in good health.

Notes on this clonotype: A much more abundant neighbour one base away suggests this may be a read error. This chain links TRBV6-1 with TRBJ2-7; 10 bases map to TRBD1. This CDR3 has 17 amino acids. Looked up from germline, CDR1 is MNHNS and CDR2 is SASEGT. V was clipped by 10 bases and J by 5 bases; unmatched bases: 20. This CDR3 reads CANKPRKPGTGADEQYF. CDR3 nucleotides: TGTGCCAACAAACCTCGCAAGCCCGGGACAGGGGCAGACGAGCAGTACTTC.

This chain connects TRBV27 to TRBJ2-7, with D tentatively TRBD2 (5 bases). The germline V gene has CDR1 MNHEY and CDR2 SMNVEV (reference sequence). V lost 4 bases, J lost 2 bases, and 15 bases lay in between. CDR3 size: 15 residues. The CDR3 region is CASSSMSGVPYEQYF. CDR3 in DNA: TGTGCCAGCAGTTCTATGTCCGGGGTTCCCTACGAGCAGTACTTC.

A few counts support this clonotype. The chain combines TRBV29-1 with TRBJ2-7; TRBD1 matches 11 bases. The CDR3 has 14 amino acids. CDR1 and CDR2 (germline): SQVTM, ANQGSEA. The CDR3 spells CSALGQGVNYEQYF. The CDR3 DNA reads TGCAGTGCCCTGGGACAGGGGGTGAACTACGAGCAGTACTTC.

The chain is built from TRBV28 and TRBJ2-7, with D perhaps matching TRBD1 (5 bases). This CDR3 contains 16 residues. V was trimmed by 5 bases and J by 2 bases, leaving 19 bases between them. CDR1 is MDHEN and CDR2 is SYDVKM in the germline V gene. In DNA, the CDR3 is TGTGCCAGCAGTGCACCAGGGAAATCCCCTCCCTACGAGCAGTACTTC. Protein product: CASSAPGKSPPYEQYF.

The sample holds a few counts of this clonotype. The rearrangement joins TRBV5-1 to TRBJ2-7; TRBD1 matches at 7 bases. Germline lookup yields CDR1 SGHRS and CDR2 YFSETQ. CDR3 length: 15 residues. The J segment lost 0 bases and the V segment lost 0 bases, leaving 3 bases of the junction unmatched. Here the CDR3 DNA reads TGCGCCAGCAGCTTGGACCCAGGGGGCTCCTACGAGCAGTACTTC. Its protein product is CASSLDPGGSYEQYF.

The rearrangement uses TRBV12-3 or TRBV12-4 and TRBJ2-3; 7 nucleotides line up with TRBD2. The CDR3 has 17 residues. V shed 3 bases, J shed 6 bases, and the junction held 15 bases outside the gene matches. Here the CDR3 reads CASSLGERGRAADTQYF. For the CDR3, the DNA is TGTGCCAGCAGTTTGGGTGAACGGGGGAGGGCCGCGGATACGCAGTATTTT.

The chain couples TRBV5-1 to TRBJ2-2, with TRBD2 matching over 11 bases. CDR1 and CDR2 from the germline V gene are SGHRS and YFSETQ. J gave up 1 base and V 4 bases, and 3 bases lay outside the gene matches. The CDR3 spans 16 residues. The CDR3 DNA sequence: TGCGCCAGCAGCCCGGGACTAGCGGTGAACACCGGGGAGCTGTTTTTT. Its protein is CASSPGLAVNTGELFF.

The CDR3: CASSPGTTWDEQFF. CDR3 DNA: TGTGCCAGCAGTCCCGGGACAACCTGGGATGAGCAGTTCTTC. V gene TRBV6-5 combines with J gene TRBJ2-1; possibly TRBD1 for D (6 bases). Trimming shortened V by 5 bases and J by 8 bases, and 16 bases separated the two germline ends. This CDR3 has 14 amino acids. The germline V gene encodes CDR1 MNHEY and CDR2 SVGAGI.

The chain has TRBV10-1 and TRBJ2-1; 8 bases agree with TRBD2. CDR3 length equals 16 residues. CDR1 WNHNN and CDR2 SYGVQD come from the germline V gene (reference sequence). Germline trimming cut 5 bases from V and 3 bases from J; bases unmatched to any gene: 9. The CDR3 region is CASSLHSGELYNEQFF. CDR3 sequence (DNA): TGCGCCAGCAGTCTCCATAGCGGGGAACTCTACAATGAGCAGTTCTTC.

In its sample, this clonotype was seen once. The V gene is TRBV7-8, the J gene TRBJ2-1, with D possibly called TRBD1 or TRBD2 (5 bases each). CDR1 SGHVS and CDR2 FQNEAQ come from the germline V gene. The CDR3 runs 17 residues. Trimming removed 5 bases at V and 6 bases at J, with 23 bases between. The CDR3 DNA is TGTGCCAGCAGCGTCTCAAGTGGGGCCAGGGCGGGCAATGAGCAGTTCTTC. Protein sequence: CASSVSSGARAGNEQFF.

The V and J genes are TRBV12-3 or TRBV12-4 and TRBJ2-4, with 7 bases fitting TRBD2. Trimming cost V 5 bases and J 6 bases; bases outside gene matches: 13. CDR3 size: 16 residues. This chain's CDR3 is CASSLRGRGPGNIQYF. The CDR3 region has the DNA TGTGCCAGCAGTCTACGTGGGAGGGGTCCGGGAAACATTCAGTACTTC.

This clonotype was counted once. The junction departs from the called germline gene at one end, perhaps through a read error. The chain recombines TRBV18 with TRBJ2-5, with 7 bases lining up with TRBD1. The J call is uncertain, as TRBJ2-7 better fits the DNA end. This CDR3 is built from 15 residues. The germline gives CDR1 KGHSH, CDR2 LQKENI. CDR3 in amino acids: CASSPNRGISHEQYF. Here the CDR3 DNA reads TGTGCCAGCTCACCTAACAGGGGAATCTCCCACGAGCAGTACTTC.

This clonotype was found once. V is TRBV28 and J is TRBJ2-1; 10 bases are a match to TRBD2. The V gene end was trimmed by 4 bases and the J gene end by 5 bases; junction bases not matched to a gene: 11. The V gene's germline CDR1 is MDHEN and CDR2 SYDVKM. This CDR3 contains 17 residues. The CDR3 region is CASSSILAGRVNNEQFF. The CDR3 coding sequence is TGTGCCAGCAGTTCTATACTAGCGGGAAGGGTAAACAATGAGCAGTTCTTC.

This chain links TRBV3-1 with TRBJ2-5; D uncertain. CDR3 length: 15 residues. With 0 bases removed from V and 1 base from J, the gap between germline ends came to 9 bases. Per germline, CDR1 LGHDT and CDR2 YNNKEL (reference sequence). Here the CDR3 reads CASSQDLAVQETQYF. In DNA form, the CDR3 reads TGTGCCAGCAGCCAAGATTTGGCGGTCCAAGAGACCCAGTACTTC.

The V gene is TRBV21-1, the J gene TRBJ2-7; the D segment call TRBD1 is taken from the table without a DNA check. TRBV21-1 is a recognized pseudogene. This CDR3 has 17 amino acids. CDR3 protein: CASSKAMRDWWHYEQYF. CDR3 in DNA: TGTGCCAGCAGCAAGGCGATGCGGGACTGGTGGCACTACGAGCAGTACTTC.

In regard to this clonotype: Germline and junction disagree at one end, which may indicate a read error. The gene calls are TRBV20-1 and TRBJ1-2, with D perhaps TRBD1 (5 bases). This CDR3 comprises 12 residues. Looked up from germline, CDR1 is DFQATT and CDR2 is SNEGSKA (reference sequence). Here the CDR3 DNA reads TGCAGTGCTGGAGAGGGGCACTATGGCTACACCTTC. Translating gives CSAGEGHYGYTF.

This clonotype was seen a handful of times. Written as DNA, the CDR3 is TGTGCCAGCAGTGAAAATCCCCTAGCGGGAGCCTACGAGCAGTACTTC. Translation gives CASSENPLAGAYEQYF. The chain couples TRBV6-1 to TRBJ2-7; TRBD2 matches 10 bases. Germline V gene lookup returns CDR1 MNHNS and CDR2 SASEGT. CDR3 length: 16 amino acids. Trimming removed 2 bases from V and 2 bases from J; junction bases left unmatched: 6.

This chain connects TRBV6-6 to TRBJ1-4; TRBD1 might be the D (5 bases). The CDR3 is 16 residues long. V was trimmed by 6 bases and J by 0 bases, leaving 14 bases between them. Looked up from germline, CDR1 is MNHNY and CDR2 is SVGAGI (reference sequence). In DNA form, the CDR3 reads TGTGCCAGCAGGGGATTGCAGGGTACAACTAATGAAAAACTGTTTTTT. It specifies CASRGLQGTTNEKLFF.

This clonotype was counted between two and nine times. J is TRBJ2-4 and V is TRBV11-1, with 9 nucleotides matching TRBD2. The end of the DNA fits TRBJ2-7 better, so the J call may be wrong. The CDR3 covers 16 residues. Germline V gives CDR1 SGHAT, CDR2 FQDESV (reference sequence). CDR3 DNA sequence: TGTGCCAGCAGCACCACTCTAGCGGGACTCAACTACGAGCAGTACTTC. This encodes CASSTTLAGLNYEQYF.

The V call is TRBV3-1, the J call TRBJ2-2; D is possibly TRBD1 (5 bases). The CDR3 consists of 15 residues. The germline gives CDR1 LGHDT, CDR2 YNNKEL (reference sequence). With 2 bases removed from V and 0 bases from J, the gap between germline ends came to 7 bases. In nucleotides, the CDR3 is TGTGCCAGCAGCCAAAGGGGCCCGAACACCGGGGAGCTGTTTTTT. It specifies CASSQRGPNTGELFF. The entire variable domain, with the rest obtained from reference TRBV3-1 and TRBJ2-2, is as follows: DTAVSQTPKYLVTQMGNDKSIKCEQNLGHDTMYWYKQDSKKFLKIMFSYNNKELIINETVPNRFSPKSPDKAHLNLHINSLELGDSAVYFCASSQRGPNTGELFFGEGSRLTVL.

In this sample, this clonotype turned up a few times. The rearrangement links TRBV27 to TRBJ1-5, with 9 bases aligning to TRBD1. The CDR3 runs 15 residues. The V gene's germline CDR1 is MNHEY and CDR2 SMNVEV (reference sequence). Losses at the gene ends were 5 bases for V and 2 bases for J; bases not matched to a gene: 4. CDR3 region: CASSRQGVGNQPQHF. CDR3 in DNA: TGTGCCAGCAGTCGACAGGGGGTCGGCAATCAGCCCCAGCATTTT.

The table lists this clonotype with a count of one. At one boundary the junction diverges from the germline segment, which might be a read error. V usage is TRBV27 and J usage is TRBJ2-3, with TRBD2 matching over 13 bases. Germline V lookup: CDR1 MNHEY, CDR2 SMNVEV (reference sequence). This CDR3 contains 18 residues. Written as DNA, the CDR3 is TGTGCCGGCAGTTTAGGGACTAGCGGGGAGTCTAGCACAGATACGCAGTATTTT. This encodes CAGSLGTSGESSTDTQYF.

The table lists this clonotype with a few counts. V and J are TRBV7-2 and TRBJ2-3; 9 nucleotides agree with TRBD2. The CDR3 covers 18 residues. CDR1 and CDR2 from the germline V gene are SGHTA and FQGNSA. Trimming removed 5 bases from V and 5 bases from J; junction bases left unmatched: 17. The CDR3: CASSAEGSGSPRRDTQYF. CDR3 bases: TGTGCCAGCAGCGCAGAGGGTAGCGGGAGTCCCAGGAGAGATACGCAGTATTTT.

The chain recombines TRBV20-1 with TRBJ2-4; the D gene is possibly TRBD2 (5 bases). The J call may be wrong; the DNA end is better matched by TRBJ2-7. The CDR3 is 15 amino acids. CDR1 DFQATT and CDR2 SNEGSKA come from the germline V gene (reference sequence). The chain's CDR3 is CSARDRERSRYEQYF. For the CDR3, the DNA is TGCAGTGCTAGAGATAGGGAGCGATCCCGCTACGAGCAGTACTTC.